These 15 T cell receptor beta chains were all obtained from the same sample, sequenced in a study of T cells after yellow fever vaccination. TCRdb reanalysed the 5' RACE reads using MiXCR and keeps one entry per CDR3 protein. This sample has approximately 330,000 distinct CDR3 sequences, with around 13% found just once. Sequences were derived from CD4+ T cells sorted from PBMCs, sampled 15 days after the yellow fever booster vaccination. These receptor sequences come from a man aged 18 to 35 who received the YFV17D yellow fever vaccine.

Many counts were recorded for this clonotype. The rearrangement links TRBV11-2 to TRBJ2-3; no reliable D call. V was clipped by 5 bases and J by 6 bases, with 9 bases between them. The length of the CDR3 is 12 residues. Germline V gene sequence: CDR1 SGHAT, CDR2 FQNNGV. The CDR3 protein is CASSTRVDTQYF. The CDR3, as DNA: TGTGCCAGCAGCACAAGAGTGGATACGCAGTATTTT.

This clonotype was counted only a few times. This chain joins TRBV7-9 and TRBJ2-1, with a possible D match to TRBD2 (5 bases). This CDR3 contains 18 residues. The V and J ends lost 1 base and 0 bases respectively, with 16 bases between them. CDR1 and CDR2 (germline): SEHNR, FQNEAQ (reference sequence). CDR3 sequence: CASSLGRYTGSSYNEQFF. The CDR3 DNA is TGTGCCAGCAGCTTAGGTCGATATACGGGGAGCTCCTACAATGAGCAGTTCTTC.

Only a few counts were recorded for this clonotype. V is TRBV9 and J is TRBJ1-4; 11 nucleotides agree with TRBD1. Trimming took 3 bases from V and 0 from J; bases not matched to a gene: 4. Germline V CDR1 and CDR2: SGDLS, YYNGEE. The CDR3 runs 17 residues. This chain's CDR3 is CASSGTGGVATNEKLFF. The CDR3 nucleotides read TGTGCCAGCAGCGGGACAGGGGGCGTCGCAACTAATGAAAAACTGTTTTTT.

The CDR3 loop is CASSLGGLRYTDTQYF. In DNA, the CDR3 is TGTGCCAGCAGCTTAGGGGGACTCCGATACACAGATACGCAGTATTTT. The genes are TRBV7-2 and TRBJ2-3; D perhaps matches TRBD2 (6 bases). Trimming pared 1 base from V and 2 bases from J, leaving 13 bases between. The CDR3 runs to 16 residues. Germline assignment: CDR1 SGHTA and CDR2 FQGNSA.

The J gene is TRBJ2-2, the V gene TRBV27; tentatively, D is TRBD2 (5 bases). Germline V gives CDR1 MNHEY, CDR2 SMNVEV (reference sequence). Trimming left V 5 bases short and J 3 bases short, with 10 bases between. The CDR3 totals 14 residues. The CDR3 DNA reads as TGTGCCAGCAGTCGTGCGGGTTACACCGGGGAGCTGTTTTTT. Translating it yields CASSRAGYTGELFF.

This clonotype was seen a handful of times. CDR3 sequence (DNA): TGTGCCATCAGTGAGTCGTCAGGGAGGCCTATCGGCTACACCTTC. Amino acids: CAISESSGRPIGYTF. This chain uses TRBV10-3 with TRBJ1-2; tentatively, D is TRBD1 (5 bases). The CDR3 runs 15 residues. V lost 0 bases, J lost 8 bases, and 16 bases lay in between. In germline, CDR1 is ENHRY, CDR2 SYGVKD.

The sample holds many counts of this clonotype. The J gene is TRBJ2-3, the V gene TRBV12-3 or TRBV12-4; D may be TRBD1 (6 bases). The V gene lost 2 bases and the J gene lost 0 bases, with 9 bases spanning the gap. The CDR3 contains 15 residues. In DNA, the CDR3 is TGTGCCAGCAGTTTACAGGGGTTCAGCACAGATACGCAGTATTTT. It yields the protein CASSLQGFSTDTQYF.

This CDR3 reads CASSPSRAQPQHF. The CDR3 DNA reads as TGTGCCAGCAGCCCCTCACGGGCCCAGCCCCAGCATTTT. The chain uses TRBV7-2 and TRBJ1-5; D not certain. CDR3 length: 13 residues. CDR1 is SGHTA, CDR2 FQGNSA, per germline. Trimming cost V 5 bases and J 7 bases, with 12 bases left between them.

This clonotype has just a few counts. This sequence joins TRBV4-3 and TRBJ2-2; no reliable D call. CDR1 is LGHNA and CDR2 is YSLEER in the germline V gene. V lost 7 bases and J lost 0, with 12 bases in between. The CDR3 is 15 amino acids. CDR3 residues: CASTVAAANTGELFF. As DNA, the CDR3 is TGCGCCAGCACGGTGGCCGCGGCGAACACCGGGGAGCTGTTTTTT.

The chain recombines TRBV4-1 with TRBJ1-5; TRBD1 matches at 9 bases. V lost 1 base to trimming and J lost 2 bases; unmatched junction nucleotides: 0. Germline V lookup: CDR1 MGHRA, CDR2 YSYEKL. This CDR3 spans 15 amino acids. The CDR3 loop reads CASSQGTGGNQPQHF. CDR3 bases: TGCGCCAGCAGCCAAGGGACAGGGGGCAATCAGCCCCAGCATTTT.

The chain combines TRBV20-1 with TRBJ2-6; the D gene is possibly TRBD1 (5 bases). This CDR3 region has 20 residues. Per the germline V gene, CDR1 is DFQATT and CDR2 is SNEGSKA (reference sequence). Trimming left V 2 bases short and J 0 bases short, with 23 bases between. CDR3 amino acids: CSARYSNAQGPGSGANVLTF. DNA for the CDR3: TGCAGTGCTAGATACTCCAACGCTCAGGGTCCCGGCTCTGGGGCCAACGTCCTGACTTTC.

This clonotype was seen repeatedly, ten times or more. The chain carries TRBV16 and TRBJ2-7; no definite D call. Trimming shortened V by 7 bases and J by 0 bases, and 7 bases separated the two germline ends. Germline values: CDR1 KGHSY, CDR2 FQNENV. The CDR3 has 12 residues. The CDR3 DNA sequence: TGTGCCAGCACCCGTCGCTCCTACGAGCAGTACTTC. It yields the protein CASTRRSYEQYF.

The chain is built from TRBV5-1 and TRBJ2-3; D is uncertain. Trimming cost V 6 bases and J 2 bases, with 10 bases left between them. CDR3 length equals 13 residues. Germline lookup yields CDR1 SGHRS and CDR2 YFSETQ. This chain's CDR3 is CASTSTNTDTQYF. CDR3 in DNA: TGCGCCAGCACCAGCACAAACACAGATACGCAGTATTTT.

The genes are TRBV6-6 and TRBJ1-2; no reliable D call. CDR1 and CDR2 (germline): MNHNY, SVGAGI (reference sequence). The CDR3 totals 13 residues. V lost 6 bases and J lost 8, with 16 bases in between. The CDR3 here is CASRRTGEGGYTF. CDR3 DNA sequence: TGTGCCAGCAGGAGGACTGGGGAAGGGGGCTACACCTTC.

Of note for this clonotype: Germline is not matched at one junction end, which may reflect a read error. This rearrangement joins TRBV7-7 to TRBJ2-1, with TRBD2 as a possible D gene (6 bases). Germline loops: CDR1 SSHAT, CDR2 FNYEAQ (reference sequence). This CDR3 comprises 13 residues. CDR3 nucleotides: TGTGCTAGCAGCTCCTCGGGGGAGAGGGAGCAGTTCTTC. It encodes CASSSSGEREQFF.